Presented here are 2 T cell receptor beta chains from one specimen sequenced in a study of blood T cell repertoires in COVID-19. Here immunoSEQ multiplex PCR was the method, and the copy in TCRdb shows in-frame clones only, minus some. The sample lists approximately 100,000 clones; roughly 89% were seen once. Specimen: peripheral blood. The receptor set was obtained from a human donor with COVID-19, enrolled during active disease. The donor label of this sample is uncertain.

The V gene is TRBV7-2, the J gene TRBJ2-2; TRBD1 is a possible D gene (6 bases). V gave up 5 bases and J gave up 4 bases, with 14 bases separating them. In germline, CDR1 is SGHTA, CDR2 FQGNSA. The CDR3 has 15 residues. In DNA form, the CDR3 reads TGTGCCAGCAGCAAACAGGGCAGCCCCACCGGGGAGCTGTTTTTT. Its translation is CASSKQGSPTGELFF.

The J gene is TRBJ1-6, the V gene TRBV19, with D unresolved. Trimming pared 5 bases from V and 4 bases from J, leaving 6 bases between. Germline CDR1 is LNHDA and CDR2 is SQIVND (reference sequence). There are 13 residues in the CDR3. The CDR3 DNA reads TGTGCCAGTAGTCCCCAATATAATTCACCCCTCCACTTT. This translates into CASSPQYNSPLHF. The whole variable domain, filled in from reference TRBV19 and TRBJ1-6, reads DGGITQSPKYLFRKEGQNVTLSCEQNLNHDAMYWYRQDPGQGLRLIYYSQIVNDFQKGDIAEGYSVSREKKESFPLTVTSAQKNPTAFYLCASSPQYNSPLHFGNGTRLTVT.